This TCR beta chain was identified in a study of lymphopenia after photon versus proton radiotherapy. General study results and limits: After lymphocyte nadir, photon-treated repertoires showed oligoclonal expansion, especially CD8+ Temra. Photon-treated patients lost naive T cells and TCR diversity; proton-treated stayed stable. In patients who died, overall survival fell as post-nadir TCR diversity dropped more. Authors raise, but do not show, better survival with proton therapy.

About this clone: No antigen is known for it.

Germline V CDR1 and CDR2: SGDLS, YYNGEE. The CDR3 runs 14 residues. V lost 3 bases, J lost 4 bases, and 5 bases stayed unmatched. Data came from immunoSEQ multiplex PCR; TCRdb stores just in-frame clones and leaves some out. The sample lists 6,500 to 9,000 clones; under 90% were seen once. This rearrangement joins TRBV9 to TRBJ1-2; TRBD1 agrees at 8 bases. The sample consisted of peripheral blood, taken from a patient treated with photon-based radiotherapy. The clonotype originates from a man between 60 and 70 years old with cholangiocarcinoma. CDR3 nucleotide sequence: TGTGCCAGCAGCGAGGGGACAGGAATCTATGGCTACACCTTC. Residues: CASSEGTGIYGYTF.